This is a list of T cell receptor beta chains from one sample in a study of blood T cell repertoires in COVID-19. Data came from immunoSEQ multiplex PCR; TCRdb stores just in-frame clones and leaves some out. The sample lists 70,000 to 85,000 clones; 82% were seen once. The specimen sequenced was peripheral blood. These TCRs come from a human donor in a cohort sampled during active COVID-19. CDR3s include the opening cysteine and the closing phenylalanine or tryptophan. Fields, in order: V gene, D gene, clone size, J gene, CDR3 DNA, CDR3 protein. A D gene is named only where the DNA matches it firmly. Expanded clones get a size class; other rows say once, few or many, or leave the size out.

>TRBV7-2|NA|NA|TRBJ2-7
TGTGCCAGCAGCTTATCGTCCCGTCGGGAGCAGTACTTC
CASSLSSRREQYF
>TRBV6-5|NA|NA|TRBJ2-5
TGTGCCAGCAGTTACTCTAGGGACTTCCAAGAGACCCAGTACTTC
CASSYSRDFQETQYF
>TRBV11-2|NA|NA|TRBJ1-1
TGTGCCAGCAGCCCCGGGACAAGTTTTTTTAACACTGAAGCTTTCTTT
CASSPGTSFFNTEAFF
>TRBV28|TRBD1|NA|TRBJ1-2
TGTGCCAGCAGTAAGCTAGGGGTACAGGGGAAAGATGGCTACACCTTC
CASSKLGVQGKDGYTF
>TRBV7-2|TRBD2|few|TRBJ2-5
TGTGCCAGCAGCCGGGGACTAGCGGGGGGACGGGAGACCCAGTACTTC
CASSRGLAGGRETQYF
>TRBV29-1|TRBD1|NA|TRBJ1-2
TGCAGCGCTCGGGACAGGGGGCCCTATGGCTACACCTTC
CSARDRGPYGYTF
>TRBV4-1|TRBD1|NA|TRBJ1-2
TGCGCCAGCAGCCAAGAGTTGTCAGGGGGCATCTATGGCTACACCTTC
CASSQELSGGIYGYTF
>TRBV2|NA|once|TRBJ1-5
TGTGCCAGCAGTGAACGGGCGGGGTATCAGCCCCAGCATTTT
CASSERAGYQPQHF
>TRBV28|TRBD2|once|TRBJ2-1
TGTGCCAGCAGCCTACTAGCGGGGGGGCAGAATGAGCAGTTCTTC
CASSLLAGGQNEQFF
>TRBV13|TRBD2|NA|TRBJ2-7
TGTGCCAGCAGCAGAACTAGCGGGGGTGCCTACGAGCAGTACTTC
CASSRTSGGAYEQYF
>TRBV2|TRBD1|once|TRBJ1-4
TGTGCCAGCCTAGGGGACAGGGGAGAAAAACTGTTTTTT
CASLGDRGEKLFF
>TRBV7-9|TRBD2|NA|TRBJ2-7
TGTGCCAGCAGAGGGACTAGCGGGGCCGAGCAGTACTTC
CASRGTSGAEQYF
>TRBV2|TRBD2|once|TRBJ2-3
TGTGCCAGCAGTATATTAGCGGGGGGGCTCACAGATACGCAGTATTTT
CASSILAGGLTDTQYF
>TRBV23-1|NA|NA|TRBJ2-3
TGCGCCAGCAGACCAAGTGACACAGCTAGCACAGATACGCAGTATTTT
CASRPSDTASTDTQYF
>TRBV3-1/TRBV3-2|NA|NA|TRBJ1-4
TGTGCCAGCAGCCCTCATCCCGGTGAGGAAAAACTGTTTTTT
CASSPHPGEEKLFF
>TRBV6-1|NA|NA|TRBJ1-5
TGTGCCAGCAGTGAACGGCGGGCTTCTCGCGATCAGCCCCAGCATTTT
CASSERRASRDQPQHF
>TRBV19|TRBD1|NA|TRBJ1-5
TGTGCCAGTGGGGAAACAGGGGGAAATCAGCCCCAGCATTTT
CASGETGGNQPQHF
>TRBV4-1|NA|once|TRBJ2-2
TGCGCCAGCAGCGGGACAACGAACACCGGGGAGCTGTTTTTT
CASSGTTNTGELFF
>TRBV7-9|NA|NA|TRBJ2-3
TGTGCCAGCAGCTCCGTATCAGATACGCAGTATTTT
CASSSVSDTQYF
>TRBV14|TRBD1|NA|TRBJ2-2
TGTGCCAGCAGCCAAGGGGGTGTGGCAGGGGGCACCGGGGAGCTGTTTTTT
CASSQGGVAGGTGELFF
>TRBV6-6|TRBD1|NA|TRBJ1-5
TGTGCCAGCAGTTCTACCCGACAGGGGAATCAGCCCCAGCATTTT
CASSSTRQGNQPQHF
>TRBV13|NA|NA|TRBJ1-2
TGTGCCAGCAGCTCCGTAAACTATGGCTACACCTTC
CASSSVNYGYTF
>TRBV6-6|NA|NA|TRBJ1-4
TGTGCCAGCTTTGGAGGGCGCCAGGCTAATGAAAAACTGTTTTTT
CASFGGRQANEKLFF
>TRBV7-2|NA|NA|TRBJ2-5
TGTGCCAGCAGCTCCCGTCCCTGGGGAGCCCAAGAGACCCAGTACTTC
CASSSRPWGAQETQYF
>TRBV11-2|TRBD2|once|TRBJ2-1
TGTGCCAGCAGCTGGACTAGCGGGGCCTACAATGAGCAGTTCTTC
CASSWTSGAYNEQFF
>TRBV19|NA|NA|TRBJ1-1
TGTGCCAGTAGTCAGAACATGAACACTGAAGCTTTCTTT
CASSQNMNTEAFF
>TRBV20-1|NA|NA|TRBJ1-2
TGCAGTGCACCCACTAAAGGTGGCTACACCTTC
CSAPTKGGYTF
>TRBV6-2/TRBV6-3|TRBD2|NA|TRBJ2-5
TGTGCCAGCAGTTACCCGGGACTAGCGGGGGCCGTCCAAGAGACCCAGTACTTC
CASSYPGLAGAVQETQYF
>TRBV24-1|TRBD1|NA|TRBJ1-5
TGTGCCACCAGTGACGCTCGACAGGGGCTTCAGCCCCAGCATTTT
CATSDARQGLQPQHF
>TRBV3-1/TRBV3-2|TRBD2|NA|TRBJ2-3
TGTGCCAGCAGCCAAGGGCCGGGGGGAACAGATACGCAGTATTTT
CASSQGPGGTDTQYF
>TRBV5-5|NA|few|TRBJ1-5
TGTGCCAGCAGCTTTTCCCCAGGGCCCCCAGGGAATCAGCCCCAGCATTTT
CASSFSPGPPGNQPQHF
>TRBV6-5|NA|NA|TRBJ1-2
TGTGCCAGCAAGGGGCAAGGACCTCCATCCTATGGCTACACCTTC
CASKGQGPPSYGYTF
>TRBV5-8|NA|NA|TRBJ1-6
TGTGCCAGCAGCTTGACAGTCGATAATTCACCCCTCCACTTT
CASSLTVDNSPLHF
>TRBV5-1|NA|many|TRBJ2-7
TGCGCCAGCAGCCCCGACAGGATCCGCTCCTACGAGCAGTACTTC
CASSPDRIRSYEQYF
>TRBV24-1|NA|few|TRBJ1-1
TGTGCCACCAGTGACCCCAACTACACTGAAGCTTTCTTT
CATSDPNYTEAFF
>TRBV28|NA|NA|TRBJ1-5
TGTGCCAGCAGCCCCGGGACATCGAATCAGCCCCAGCATTTT
CASSPGTSNQPQHF
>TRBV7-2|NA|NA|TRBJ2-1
TGTGCCAGCAGCTTACGCGACACTAGGGCATACAATGAGCAGTTCTTC
CASSLRDTRAYNEQFF
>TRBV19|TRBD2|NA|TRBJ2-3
TGTGCCAGTAGTTCAGGACTAGCGGGGGGTTATACGCAGTATTTT
CASSSGLAGGYTQYF
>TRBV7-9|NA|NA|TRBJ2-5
TGTGCCAGCAGCTTATGGACCGCGGGGTCCCAGACTGGGACCCAGTACTTC
CASSLWTAGSQTGTQYF
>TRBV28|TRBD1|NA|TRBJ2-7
TGTGCCAGCAGTTTAGGGGCAGGGGGCCCCCCCTCCTACGAGCAGTACTTC
CASSLGAGGPPSYEQYF
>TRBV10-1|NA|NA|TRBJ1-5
TGCGCCAGCAGTGAATCTGGCAGCGGCAATCAGCCCCAGCATTTT
CASSESGSGNQPQHF
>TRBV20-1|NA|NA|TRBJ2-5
TGCAGTGCTAGTTCCTTGGTAGAAGAGACCCAGTACTTC
CSASSLVEETQYF
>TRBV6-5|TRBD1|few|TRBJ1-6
TGTGCCAGCAGTTACTCCGGGACAGGGGGCAATTCACCCCTCCACTTT
CASSYSGTGGNSPLHF
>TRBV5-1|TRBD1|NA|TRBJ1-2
TGCGCCAGCAGTCCAGTACCGGGACAGGGAGGATCTGGCTACACCTTC
CASSPVPGQGGSGYTF
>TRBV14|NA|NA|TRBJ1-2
TGTGCCAGAAACACCGGGGTATTTGGCTACACCTTC
CARNTGVFGYTF
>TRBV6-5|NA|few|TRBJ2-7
TGTGCCAGCACCGGACTGTATCCGCCCGAGCAGTACTTC
CASTGLYPPEQYF
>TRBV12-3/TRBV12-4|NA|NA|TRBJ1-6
TGTGCCAGCAAGGGGGGGGTAAATTCACCCCTCCACTTT
CASKGGVNSPLHF